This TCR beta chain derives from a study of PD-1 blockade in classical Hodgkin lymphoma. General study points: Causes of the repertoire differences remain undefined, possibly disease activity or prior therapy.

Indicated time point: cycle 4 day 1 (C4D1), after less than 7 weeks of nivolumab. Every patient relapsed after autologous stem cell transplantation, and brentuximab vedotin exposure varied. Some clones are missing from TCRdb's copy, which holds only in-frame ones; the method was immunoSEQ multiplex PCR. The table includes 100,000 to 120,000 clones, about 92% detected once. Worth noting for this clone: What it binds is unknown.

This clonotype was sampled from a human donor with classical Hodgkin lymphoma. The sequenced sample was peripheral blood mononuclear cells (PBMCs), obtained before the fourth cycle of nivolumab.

This CDR3 is CATSRAIFPDASYEQYF. The CDR3 DNA reads TGTGCCACCAGCAGAGCAATTTTTCCCGACGCCTCCTACGAGCAGTACTTC. V and J are TRBV15 and TRBJ2-7; D not resolved. The V end was cut by 1 base, the J end by 0 bases, with 16 bases between. The CDR3 extends over 17 amino acids. Germline V gene data show CDR1 as LNHNV and CDR2 as YYDKDF (reference sequence).